This record looks at one TCR beta chain sequence and its context. The antigen this receptor binds is unknown. No per-base quality is available; no much larger clone lies one base away. These data belong to a study of control samples from healthy donors and cancer patients (dated by TCRdb to about 2020). Library generation was performed with the immunoSEQ multiplex PCR assay. TCRdb limited this immuneACCESS table to in-frame rearrangements with V and J called. A share of clones is missing; checked studies link under half to unresolved V genes, and the rest is unexplained. The sample table lists 390,000 or so clones, over 75% of them with a count of one. The ten largest clonotypes hold 6% to 7% of the sample. The sample comprised PBMCs. The receptor's source is a man aged 40-55 years with head and neck cancer.

The CDR3 amino acid sequence is: CASSPRTGGVETQYF. The DNA is as follows: TGTGCCAGCAGCCCCAGGACAGGGGGCGTTGAGACCCAGTACTTC. The chain couples TRBV7-3 to TRBJ2-5; TRBD1 agrees with 11 junctional bases. V is cut back by 5 bases and J by 5 bases, with 7 bases in the junction unmatched. Taken from the germline V gene, the CDR1 and CDR2 loops are SGHTA and FQGTGA. The CDR3 has 15 amino acids, counting the end cysteine and phenylalanine. Only the CDR3 DNA is retained, 45 bases long and in frame from the first base.